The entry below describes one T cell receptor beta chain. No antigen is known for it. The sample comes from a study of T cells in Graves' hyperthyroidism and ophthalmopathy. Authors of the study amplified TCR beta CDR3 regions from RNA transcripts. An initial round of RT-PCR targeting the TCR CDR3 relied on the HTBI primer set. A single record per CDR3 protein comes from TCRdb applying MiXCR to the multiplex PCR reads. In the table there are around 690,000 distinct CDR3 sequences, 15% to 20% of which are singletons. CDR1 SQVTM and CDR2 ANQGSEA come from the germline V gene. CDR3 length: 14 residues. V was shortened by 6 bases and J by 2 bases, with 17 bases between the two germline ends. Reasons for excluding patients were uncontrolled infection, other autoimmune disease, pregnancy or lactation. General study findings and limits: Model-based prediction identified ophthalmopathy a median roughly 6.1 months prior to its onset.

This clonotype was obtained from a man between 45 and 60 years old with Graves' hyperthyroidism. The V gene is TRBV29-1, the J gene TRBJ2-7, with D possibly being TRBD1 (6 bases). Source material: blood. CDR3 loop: CSVTSGTWTYEQYF. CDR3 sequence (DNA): TGCAGCGTCACCTCCGGGACATGGACCTACGAGCAGTACTTC.